These 20 T cell receptor beta chains were sequenced from one sample in a study of Ad26.COV2.S vaccination and SARS-CoV-2 variants. Treatment noted: some 19 received Ad26.COV2.S at low or high dose, single or two shots; about 5 received placebo; per-sample allocation not given. The study sampled participants on day 63 after the first vaccine or placebo injection. Sequencing used immunoSEQ multiplex PCR; TCRdb keeps in-frame clones, though not all of them. The sample lists some 290,000 clones; 86% were seen once. The sequencing here drew on peripheral blood, taken in a trial of Ad26.COV2.S vaccine versus placebo. These receptors were taken from a person between 18 and 59 years old who received the Ad26.COV2.S COVID-19 vaccine or a placebo.

V is TRBV3-1 (or the pseudogene TRBV3-2) and J is TRBJ1-4; 7 bases agree with TRBD1. Unmatched junction bases numbered 11, after V lost 0 bases and J lost 4 bases. Germline lookup yields CDR1 LGHDT and CDR2 YNNKEL (reference sequence). The CDR3 sequence is 18 residues long. The CDR3 bases are TGTGCCAGCAGCCAAGACATAGGGGGCAGCAGGGATAATGAAAAACTGTTTTTT. Translation: CASSQDIGGSRDNEKLFF.

The chain joins TRBV9 to TRBJ2-2; possible D gene TRBD2, 5 bases. The length of the CDR3 is 18 residues. The V and J ends lost 0 bases and 1 base respectively, with 16 bases between them. Germline V gene data show CDR1 as SGDLS and CDR2 as YYNGEE. CDR3 DNA sequence: TGTGCCAGCAGCGTAGAATCGGGGAAGGCTTTGAACACCGGGGAGCTGTTTTTT. It translates to CASSVESGKALNTGELFF.

The chain links TRBV11-2 to TRBJ1-1; tentative D call: TRBD1 (5 bases). This CDR3 comprises 14 residues. From germline, CDR1 is SGHAT and CDR2 FQNNGV. Trimming cost V 0 bases and J 4 bases, with 9 bases left between them. This CDR3 reads CASSLDRRGTEAFF. As DNA, the CDR3 is TGTGCCAGCAGCTTAGATCGGAGGGGCACTGAAGCTTTCTTT.

The rearrangement joins TRBV18 to TRBJ1-4, with D perhaps matching TRBD1 (6 bases). The CDR3 sequence is 15 residues long. Trimming pared 0 bases from V and 8 bases from J, leaving 13 bases between. Germline CDR1 and CDR2: KGHSH and LQKENI. The CDR3 reads CASSPPGRGGEKLFF. Here the CDR3 DNA reads TGTGCCAGCTCACCACCGGGCAGGGGAGGCGAAAAACTGTTTTTT.

The gene calls are TRBV6-5 and TRBJ2-5, with D unclear. The CDR3 contains 15 residues. CDR1 and CDR2 from the germline V gene are MNHEY and SVGAGI. The V end lost 2 bases, the J end lost 2 bases, and 12 bases lay between the germline ends. The CDR3 spells CASSYPNPRQETQYF. The CDR3 DNA is TGTGCCAGCAGTTACCCCAATCCCCGACAAGAGACCCAGTACTTC.

This clone occurred a few times. The rearrangement links TRBV9 to TRBJ1-5; TRBD1 might be the D (5 bases). The V gene's germline CDR1 is SGDLS and CDR2 YYNGEE. The CDR3 has 15 residues. Trimming removed 5 bases from V and 7 bases from J, with 19 bases in between. The CDR3 reads CASSLQGLAGQPQHF. The CDR3 region has the DNA TGTGCCAGCAGTCTCCAGGGACTAGCGGGCCAGCCCCAGCATTTT.

The chain uses TRBV7-9 and TRBJ1-5; D is undetermined. V lost 4 bases, J lost 0 bases, and 13 bases lay in between. The CDR3 covers 16 residues. CDR1 SEHNR and CDR2 FQNEAQ come from the germline V gene (reference sequence). The CDR3 DNA reads as TGTGCCAGCAGCTCCACGACTACTCATAGCAATCAGCCCCAGCATTTT. It translates to CASSSTTTHSNQPQHF.

This clone has at least ten counts. The chain recombines TRBV2 with TRBJ2-7; TRBD2 aligns across 10 bases. This CDR3 contains 14 residues. J lost 4 bases, V lost 6 bases, and 6 bases had no gene match. CDR1 and CDR2 (germline): SNHLY, FYNNEI. CDR3 sequence (DNA): TGTGCCAGCAGGGGGACTAGCGTGGATTACGAGCAGTACTTC. This encodes CASRGTSVDYEQYF. Complete variable domain (other parts from reference TRBV2 and TRBJ2-7): EPEVTQTPSHQVTQMGQEVILRCVPISNHLYFYWYRQILGQKVEFLVSFYNNEISEKSEIFDDQFSVERPDGSNFTLKIRSTKLEDSAMYFCASRGTSVDYEQYFGPGTRLTVT.

The V call is TRBV7-9, the J call TRBJ2-2; D may be TRBD2 (5 bases). The V and J ends lost 5 bases and 8 bases respectively, with 18 bases between them. Germline V gives CDR1 SEHNR, CDR2 FQNEAQ (reference sequence). CDR3 size: 15 residues. The CDR3 here is CASSQLRALTGELFF. CDR3 DNA: TGTGCCAGCAGCCAATTGCGGGCTCTGACTGGGGAGCTGTTTTTT.

The rearrangement joins TRBV18 to TRBJ2-3; no definite D call. V was trimmed by 2 bases and J by 7 bases, leaving 13 bases between them. The CDR3 covers 14 residues. In germline, CDR1 is KGHSH, CDR2 LQKENI. CDR3 sequence: CASSPESVKNTQYF. CDR3 nucleotide sequence: TGTGCCAGCTCACCAGAATCGGTGAAGAATACGCAGTATTTT.

This clone was recorded only once. The rearrangement uses TRBV27 and TRBJ2-4, with 10 bases matching TRBD1. The CDR3 covers 16 residues. Germline V lookup: CDR1 MNHEY, CDR2 SMNVEV (reference sequence). The V gene end was trimmed by 4 bases and the J gene end by 6 bases; junction bases not matched to a gene: 9. CDR3 sequence reads: CASSSTSRDRGNIQYF. The CDR3 DNA follows: TGTGCCAGCAGTTCAACGTCCCGGGACAGGGGAAACATTCAGTACTTC.

The V and J genes are TRBV5-1 and TRBJ2-5; D unresolved. This CDR3 has 14 residues. The germline CDR1 and CDR2 sequences are SGHRS and YFSETQ. V was cut by 5 bases and J by 2 bases, with 13 bases left in between. The CDR3 DNA is TGCGCCAGCAGTGGGCCAGCGTTGCAAGAGACCCAGTACTTC. This codes for CASSGPALQETQYF.

A single count supports this clone. The chain uses TRBV30 and TRBJ1-3; D gene uncertain. The germline V gene encodes CDR1 GTSNPN and CDR2 SVGIG (reference sequence). CDR3 length: 15 residues. V lost 1 base, J lost 0 bases, and 10 bases lay in between. This chain's CDR3 is CAWSALLNSGNTIYF. The CDR3 DNA sequence: TGTGCCTGGAGTGCCCTATTGAACTCTGGAAACACCATATATTTT.

This sequence joins TRBV7-2 and TRBJ2-7; D ambiguous. The germline V gene has CDR1 SGHTA and CDR2 FQGNSA. This CDR3 is 13 amino acids long. The V end was cut by 4 bases, the J end by 6 bases, with 13 bases between. CDR3: CASSSLPTGEQYF. The CDR3 DNA follows: TGTGCCAGCAGCTCCCTGCCCACGGGCGAGCAGTACTTC.

The chain has TRBV7-2 and TRBJ2-3; tentative D call: TRBD2 (6 bases). The CDR3 contains 11 residues. The V gene lost 3 bases and the J gene lost 8 bases, with 6 bases spanning the gap. Per the germline V gene, CDR1 is SGHTA and CDR2 is FQGNSA. The CDR3 DNA reads TGTGCCAGCAGCTTGGGAGGTACGCAGTATTTT. Its translation is CASSLGGTQYF.

This chain links TRBV5-1 with TRBJ1-6, with 7 positions matching TRBD1. There are 15 residues in the CDR3. Germline CDR1 is SGHRS and CDR2 is YFSETQ. The junction had 6 bases not matched to a gene; V was cut back by 4 bases and J by 5 bases. The CDR3 DNA reads TGCGCCAGCAGCCGCGATGGACAGGATAATTCACCCCTCCACTTT. Amino acids: CASSRDGQDNSPLHF.

V gene TRBV7-2 combines with J gene TRBJ1-6; 7 bases map to TRBD1. The CDR3 totals 15 residues. Germline CDR1 SGHTA, CDR2 FQGNSA. The V gene end was trimmed by 0 bases and the J gene end by 7 bases; junction bases not matched to a gene: 3. CDR3 DNA: TGTGCCAGCAGCTTAGCGCTAGGGGGCAATTCACCCCTCCACTTT. Translating it yields CASSLALGGNSPLHF.

V gene TRBV4-3 combines with J gene TRBJ1-2, with D unresolved. The ends were cut back, 0 bases at V and 1 base at J, with 6 bases in the middle. Per germline, CDR1 LGHNA and CDR2 YSLEER. The CDR3 length is 14 residues. CDR3 in amino acids: CASSQDSNNYGYTF. CDR3 sequence (DNA): TGCGCCAGCAGCCAAGACAGCAATAACTATGGCTACACCTTC.

The DNA for the CDR3 is TGTGCCAGCATTCTCGGGACAGGGAGTGACGAGCAGTACTTC. This gives the protein CASILGTGSDEQYF. The V and J genes are TRBV7-9 and TRBJ2-7, with 9 positions matching TRBD1. CDR1 and CDR2 (germline): SEHNR, FQNEAQ (reference sequence). Trimming removed 7 bases from V and 5 bases from J; junction bases left unmatched: 9. The CDR3 covers 14 residues. The variable domain in full, with the rest retrieved from reference TRBV7-9 and TRBJ2-7, is DTGVSQNPRHKITKRGQNVTFRCDPISEHNRLYWYRQTLGQGPEFLTYFQNEAQLEKSRLLSDRFSAERPKGSFSTLEIQRTEQGDSAMYLCASILGTGSDEQYFGPGTRLTVT.

This clone was seen only once. The chain is built from TRBV11-2 and TRBJ2-3; 11 bases match TRBD2. V shed 6 bases and J 8 bases; nucleotides not matched to a gene: 16. The CDR3 sequence is 17 residues long. Germline CDR1 and CDR2: SGHAT and FQNNGV. This chain's CDR3 is CASRPDSGGARQGTQYF. In nucleotides, the CDR3 is TGTGCCAGCAGACCTGATAGCGGGGGGGCCAGACAAGGTACGCAGTATTTT.